Presented here are 23 T cell receptor beta chains from one specimen sequenced in a study of graft-versus-host responses after intestinal transplantation listed by TCRdb under 2021. Their recognized antigens are unknown. Sample time point, as interpreted from the label and publication: cells obtained before transplantation from donor or recipient. The receptor library was made with the immunoSEQ multiplex PCR assay. In its TCRdb copy, this immuneACCESS table keeps in-frame sequences only and misses some clones. Where compared with another copy, unresolved V genes explain less than half of these, and the others have no known cause. This sample is represented by roughly 51,000 clones; roughly 90% of them were singletons. The biggest ten clones account for 0.62% of the sample. Sample: unstimulated CD4+ T cells sorted from spleen or lymph node cells, taken before transplant. The receptors were gathered from a human donor who was the organ donor for an intestinal transplant.

The chain recombines TRBV7-2 with TRBJ1-1, with TRBD1 matching over 7 bases. CDR1 and CDR2 from the germline V gene are SGHTA and FQGNSA. J gave up 4 bases and V 11 bases, and 10 bases lay outside the gene matches. The CDR3 loop spans 13 amino acids. The CDR3 region is CAGTKTGRTEAFF. The CDR3 DNA reads as TGTGCCGGAACAAAGACAGGGCGCACTGAAGCTTTCTTT.

The V call is TRBV7-2, the J call TRBJ2-7; 7 positions agree with TRBD2. The CDR3 runs 14 residues. Losses at the gene ends were 5 bases for V and 2 bases for J; bases not matched to a gene: 6. Germline CDR1 reads SGHTA; CDR2 reads FQGNSA. The CDR3 region has the DNA TGTGCCAGCAGCCCTAGCGGCCCAGCCTACGAGCAGTACTTC. This gives the protein CASSPSGPAYEQYF.

This chain connects TRBV11-2 to TRBJ1-1; D perhaps matches TRBD1 (5 bases). This CDR3 is 15 amino acids long. V shed 4 bases and J shed 1 base, with 13 bases lying between them. Germline CDR1 and CDR2: SGHAT and FQNNGV. CDR3 amino acids: CASSSASTGNTEAFF. The CDR3 region has the DNA TGTGCCAGCAGCTCCGCAAGTACAGGGAACACTGAAGCTTTCTTT. Full variable domain (rest looked up from reference TRBV11-2 and TRBJ1-1): EAGVAQSPRYKIIEKRQSVAFWCNPISGHATLYWYQQILGQGPKLLIQFQNNGVVDDSQLPKDRFSAERLKGVDSTLKIQPAKLEDSAVYLCASSSASTGNTEAFFGQGTRLTVV.

The chain uses TRBV27 and TRBJ2-3; TRBD2 matches 10 bases. The CDR3 consists of 17 residues. The germline V gene has CDR1 MNHEY and CDR2 SMNVEV (reference sequence). The V segment lost 6 bases and the J segment 1 base; nucleotides outside the gene matches: 10. Here the CDR3 DNA reads TGTGCCAGCAGCCGAGGGAGCGGGAGGGAGGGCACAGATACGCAGTATTTT. Its translation: CASSRGSGREGTDTQYF.

The chain combines TRBV28 with TRBJ1-2; D possibly corresponds to TRBD1 (6 bases). The CDR3 totals 14 residues. Trimming left V 5 bases short and J 8 bases short, with 18 bases between. Per germline, CDR1 MDHEN and CDR2 SYDVKM. The DNA of the CDR3 is TGTGCCAGCAGTCAGGACAGCCACGCGGTGGGCTACACCTTC. Translating gives CASSQDSHAVGYTF.

The V gene is TRBV28, the J gene TRBJ2-7, with D uncertain. Germline values: CDR1 MDHEN, CDR2 SYDVKM. V was cut by 3 bases and J by 1 base, with 7 bases left in between. The CDR3 length is 13 residues. The CDR3 DNA reads as TGTGCCAGCAGTTTCGCCAGTTCCTACGAGCAGTACTTC. Encoded protein: CASSFASSYEQYF.

The V and J genes are TRBV5-4 and TRBJ2-1; TRBD2 aligns across 8 bases. The CDR3 is 16 amino acids. Per germline, CDR1 SGHNT and CDR2 YYREEE (reference sequence). V lost 4 bases, J lost 2 bases, and 8 bases stayed unmatched. CDR3 DNA: TGTGCCAGCAGCACCGGGGGGGCGGGGACCTACAATGAGCAGTTCTTC. This codes for CASSTGGAGTYNEQFF.

The V and J genes are TRBV7-2 and TRBJ2-7; tentative D call: TRBD2 (6 bases). The CDR3 covers 12 residues. Germline values: CDR1 SGHTA, CDR2 FQGNSA. V was clipped by 5 bases and J by 4 bases, with 9 bases between them. CDR3 in DNA: TGTGCCAGCAGCCCGCGGGGTTACGAGCAGTACTTC. Amino acids: CASSPRGYEQYF.

Comments on this clone: Because the CDR3's place on the DNA is in doubt, the DNA is left out and the CDR3 is given as listed by TCRdb. The chain is built from TRBV6-5 and TRBJ2-7; TRBD2 reflects the table's D call only, with no check against the DNA. In germline, CDR1 is MNHEY, CDR2 SVGAGI. Including both end residues, the CDR3 is 14 amino acids long. CDR3 region: CASILGEGPDEQYF.

V is TRBV23-1 and J is TRBJ1-5, with D possibly matching TRBD1 (6 bases). TRBV23-1 is designated an ORF whose function remains uncertain. The V gene lost 2 bases and the J gene lost 0 bases, with 11 bases spanning the gap. The CDR3 consists of 16 residues. The CDR3 DNA reads TGCGCCAGCAGTCAAAGGCCAGGGGATAGCAATCAGCCCCAGCATTTT. It specifies CASSQRPGDSNQPQHF.

V and J are TRBV25-1 and TRBJ1-2, with D maybe TRBD1 (5 bases). V was shortened by 4 bases and J by 8 bases, with 20 bases between the two germline ends. The CDR3 extends over 15 amino acids. CDR1 and CDR2 from the germline V gene are MGHDK and SYGVNS. The CDR3 loop reads CASSGQGWAIGGYTF. The CDR3 nucleotides are TGTGCCAGCAGTGGCCAGGGTTGGGCGATTGGGGGCTACACCTTC.

J is TRBJ1-1 and V is TRBV20-1, with no clear D. The CDR3 has 9 residues. Germline V gene lookup returns CDR1 DFQATT and CDR2 SNEGSKA (reference sequence). V lost 6 bases and J lost 11, with 10 bases in between. The CDR3, as DNA: TGCAGTGCGTGGGCCGGTGCTTTCTTT. It is translated as CSAWAGAFF.

The CDR3, as DNA: TGTGCCAGCTCACTAGACAGGGTCGGAAACACCATATATTTT. Translated, it gives CASSLDRVGNTIYF. This chain connects TRBV18 to TRBJ1-3, with TRBD1 identical over 7 bases. This CDR3 contains 14 residues. Germline V gene data show CDR1 as KGHSH and CDR2 as LQKENI. With V trimmed by 4 bases and J by 4 bases, 4 bases remained unmatched.

The chain has TRBV19 and TRBJ2-7, with 7 bases matching TRBD1. Germline CDR1 is LNHDA and CDR2 is SQIVND (reference sequence). This CDR3 is 14 amino acids long. V shed 7 bases, J shed 1 base, and the junction held 7 bases outside the gene matches. The CDR3 loop reads CASTDRASSYEQYF. CDR3 coding DNA: TGTGCCAGTACCGACAGGGCCTCTTCCTACGAGCAGTACTTC.

The CDR3 DNA sequence: TGTGCCAGCAGCTTTGGAGATCAGCCCCAGCATTTT. It translates to CASSFGDQPQHF. The rearrangement links TRBV7-2 to TRBJ1-5; no reliable D call. CDR3 length: 12 amino acids. With 3 bases removed from V and 5 bases from J, the gap between germline ends came to 5 bases. Germline V gene lookup returns CDR1 SGHTA and CDR2 FQGNSA. Variable domain in full (rest from reference TRBV7-2 and TRBJ1-5): GAGVSQSPSNKVTEKGKDVELRCDPISGHTALYWYRQSLGQGLEFLIYFQGNSAPDKSGLPSDRFSAERTGGSVSTLTIQRTQQEDSAVYLCASSFGDQPQHFGDGTRLSIL.

The rearrangement uses TRBV6-1 and TRBJ2-7; the match to TRBD2 covers 8 bases. V lost 2 bases and J lost 5; bases outside the gene matches: 14. This CDR3 has 17 residues. Per the germline V gene, CDR1 is MNHNS and CDR2 is SASEGT. The CDR3 region has the DNA TGTGCCAGCAGTGAATGGATCGGGGGGGTCGGGGGCAACGAGCAGTACTTC. Protein product: CASSEWIGGVGGNEQYF.

V gene TRBV7-2 combines with J gene TRBJ2-7; no reliable D call. The CDR3 has 13 residues. Trimming removed 1 base at V and 7 bases at J, with 11 bases between. In germline, CDR1 is SGHTA, CDR2 FQGNSA. The CDR3, as DNA: TGTGCCAGCAGCTTAGGGATTAGCCGAGAGCAGTACTTC. It encodes CASSLGISREQYF.

The genes are TRBV28 and TRBJ2-4, with D maybe TRBD1 (5 bases). Trimming took 4 bases from V and 1 from J, leaving 8 bases between them. The CDR3 runs to 14 residues. Germline V gene sequence: CDR1 MDHEN, CDR2 SYDVKM. CDR3 nucleotide sequence: TGTGCCAGCAGTTCGGCAGGGGCCAAAAACATTCAGTACTTC. This encodes CASSSAGAKNIQYF.

V gene TRBV28 combines with J gene TRBJ2-6, with 11 bases lining up with TRBD2. This CDR3 has 18 amino acids. Germline-derived CDR1 and CDR2 are MDHEN and SYDVKM. With V trimmed by 5 bases and J by 4 bases, 10 bases remained unmatched. CDR3 sequence (DNA): TGTGCCAGCAGTCCGCAGACTAGCGGGATGTACGGGGCCAACGTCCTGACTTTC. Translation gives CASSPQTSGMYGANVLTF.

The genes are TRBV5-6 and TRBJ2-3; D is perhaps TRBD1 (5 bases). Germline assignment: CDR1 SGHDT and CDR2 YYEEEE. The CDR3 is 13 residues long. Deletions cut 4 bases from V and 1 base from J, with 7 bases between. DNA for the CDR3: TGTGCCAGCAGCCAAGGGGGCACAGATACGCAGTATTTT. Translation gives CASSQGGTDTQYF. Supplemented by reference TRBV5-6 and TRBJ2-3, the full variable domain reads DAGVTQSPTHLIKTRGQQVTLRCSPKSGHDTVSWYQQALGQGPQFIFQYYEEEERQRGNFPDRFSGHQFPNYSSELNVNALLLGDSALYLCASSQGGTDTQYFGPGTRLTVL.

The chain recombines TRBV29-1 with TRBJ2-7; possible D gene TRBD1, 7 bases. The germline gives CDR1 SQVTM, CDR2 ANQGSEA. The ends were cut back, 6 bases at V and 3 bases at J, with 18 bases in the middle. The CDR3 contains 14 residues. The CDR3 spells CSVKGTVGGYEQYF. CDR3 bases: TGCAGCGTCAAAGGGACAGTGGGGGGCTACGAGCAGTACTTC.

The chain carries TRBV6-4 and TRBJ2-1; TRBD2 agrees at 7 bases. CDR1 is MRHNA, CDR2 SNTAGT, per germline. This CDR3 contains 13 residues. V was clipped by 1 base and J by 9 bases; unmatched bases: 3. The CDR3 DNA follows: TGTGCCAGCAGTGACTTTGAGCGGGGTGAGCAGTTCTTC. Its protein product is CASSDFERGEQFF.

The chain has TRBV25-1 and TRBJ2-3, with 7 bases lining up with TRBD2. Germline V gene lookup returns CDR1 MGHDK and CDR2 SYGVNS. V lost 7 bases to trimming and J lost 2 bases; unmatched junction nucleotides: 6. The CDR3 is 14 residues long. In DNA form, the CDR3 reads TGTGCCAGCAACCTCGGGACTAACACAGATACGCAGTATTTT. Translated: CASNLGTNTDTQYF.